Shown below are 6 T cell receptor beta chains from a single sample sequenced in a study of vaccination and CD4 T cells after COVID-19. An Oncomine TCR Beta short-read assay was used to sequence the DNA from cultured CD4+ T cells. MiXCR, run by TCRdb on the PCR reads, gives a single entry per CDR3 protein. The sample consists of more than 15,000 distinct CDR3 sequences, over 55% of them appearing once. These receptors lack a known antigen. The treatment was: 10-day PBMC culture with coronavirus spike peptide pools or control peptides (ViraFEST assay). Specimen: CD4+ T cells from blood, cultured in vitro, collected after SARS-CoV-2 vaccination. These receptors were collected from a human donor who had recovered from COVID-19.

This rearrangement joins TRBV27 to TRBJ2-7; D gene uncertain. Deletions cut 3 bases from V and 1 base from J, with 7 bases between. This CDR3 is 13 amino acids long. In germline, CDR1 is MNHEY, CDR2 SMNVEV (reference sequence). In DNA form, the CDR3 reads TGTGCCAGCAGTTTCCCGGGTTCCTACGAGCAGTACTTC. It codes for CASSFPGSYEQYF.

J is TRBJ1-1 and V is TRBV9, with D unresolved. Between the trimmed V and J ends, which lost 4 bases and 0 bases, there was a span of 7 bases. Germline V gives CDR1 SGDLS, CDR2 YYNGEE. This CDR3 region has 13 residues. The CDR3 sequence is CASSPRMNTEAFF. CDR3 nucleotide sequence: TGTGCCAGCAGCCCGAGGATGAACACTGAAGCTTTCTTT.

This clonotype was detected only once. V usage is TRBV6-5 and J usage is TRBJ2-2; D perhaps matches TRBD2 (6 bases). Per germline, CDR1 MNHEY and CDR2 SVGAGI. CDR3 length: 14 amino acids. V was trimmed by 6 bases and J by 4 bases, leaving 12 bases between them. As DNA, the CDR3 is TGTGCCAGCAGATACCACGGGGGCACCGGGGAGCTGTTTTTT. Residues: CASRYHGGTGELFF.

The chain combines TRBV6-1 with TRBJ1-2; D call uncertain. V was shortened by 6 bases and J by 5 bases, with 19 bases between the two germline ends. The CDR3 loop spans 15 amino acids. Per germline, CDR1 MNHNS and CDR2 SASEGT. The CDR3 reads CASRPEGGVGYGYTF. DNA of the CDR3: TGTGCCAGCAGGCCAGAAGGTGGCGTAGGTTATGGCTACACCTTC.

The chain carries TRBV19 and TRBJ1-1; 11 positions agree with TRBD1. The ends lost 7 bases at V and 5 bases at J; junction bases unmatched: 6. The CDR3 is 14 residues long. CDR1 is LNHDA and CDR2 is SQIVND in the germline V gene (reference sequence). Here the CDR3 reads CASNTGTGGTEAFF. In DNA, the CDR3 is TGTGCCAGTAATACCGGGACAGGGGGTACTGAAGCTTTCTTT.

This chain joins TRBV12-3 or TRBV12-4 and TRBJ2-3; TRBD1 matches 10 bases. With 6 bases clipped from V and 2 bases from J, the junction kept 8 bases outside the gene matches. This CDR3 comprises 16 residues. The CDR3 DNA sequence: TGTGCCAGCAGGCTAGACAGGGGGCGAATCACAGATACGCAGTATTTT. It yields the protein CASRLDRGRITDTQYF.